This record concerns one T cell receptor (beta chain) sequence. CDR3 length equals 15 residues. V shed 7 bases and J shed 2 bases, with 18 bases lying between them. Germline CDR1 and CDR2: SGHRS and YFSETQ. Authors' data handling: Estimates of nucleated cell counts were drawn from the amplification of reference gene primers. Sequencing was performed with immunoSEQ multiplex PCR; in TCRdb, only in-frame clones are kept and a portion is missing. V and J calls plus clone size are reproduced from that table; the DNA served to infer D and trimming. The sample has 200,000 to 250,000 clones; 70% to 85% are singletons. These data are taken from a study of blood T cell repertoires in COVID-19. On the study more broadly: The United States, Italy and Spain supplied acute and convalescent COVID-19 samples. Sample material is recorded as cDNA or gDNA derived from T cells, B-cell-depleted T cells, or PBMCs.

Input material: peripheral blood. The chain employs TRBV5-1 and TRBJ1-1; D is possibly TRBD1 (6 bases). This receptor was identified in a man in his fifties or sixties with active or convalescent COVID-19. The CDR3 reads CASRPGQPSNTEAFF. The CDR3 bases are TGCGCCAGCCGACCCGGACAGCCGTCTAACACTGAAGCTTTCTTT.